What follows are 20 T cell receptor beta chains derived from one specimen sequenced in a study of human T cells and chemical hapten exposure. Specified time point: patch test 1, 2 weeks after DPC sensitization. Noted treatment: therapeutic diphenylcyclopropenone sensitization with weekly scalp DPC. TCRdb used MiXCR to reprocess the RACE reads, holding one entry per CDR3 protein. Of nearly 350,000 distinct CDR3 sequences detected, around 7% appear once; the ten largest clones hold about 8%. The specimen comprised whole blood, sampled in connection with sensitization to the hapten diphenylcyclopropenone (DPC). Receptors were obtained from a woman aged 18-29 years with alopecia areata. Some clones in this sample may be carry-over from other donors' samples.

V is TRBV12-3 or TRBV12-4 and J is TRBJ1-5, with unresolved D. The CDR3 is 13 residues long. The V end lost 5 bases, the J end lost 4 bases, and 9 bases lay between the germline ends. The CDR3 DNA follows: TGTGCCAGCAGTGACACCGCTAATCAGCCCCAGCATTTT. Translating it yields CASSDTANQPQHF.

This rearrangement joins TRBV20-1 to TRBJ2-1, with unresolved D. The CDR3 totals 11 residues. Germline values: CDR1 DFQATT, CDR2 SNEGSKA (reference sequence). Trimming shortened V by 5 bases and J by 7 bases, and 9 bases separated the two germline ends. The DNA for the CDR3 is TGCAGTGCTTCAGAGTTGAATGAGCAGTTCTTC. This codes for CSASELNEQFF.

This clonotype was counted many times. This sequence joins TRBV29-1 and TRBJ2-1; TRBD1 matches at 8 bases. V trimming: 5 bases; J trimming: 2 bases; junction bases outside the gene matches: 5. The germline gives CDR1 SQVTM, CDR2 ANQGSEA. The CDR3 totals 14 residues. CDR3 DNA sequence: TGCAGCGTTAGATACAGGGGGACCTACAATGAGCAGTTCTTC. Translation: CSVRYRGTYNEQFF.

In its sample, this clonotype was seen many times. This chain links TRBV7-2 with TRBJ1-5, with a weak D call TRBD1 (5 bases). Germline lookup yields CDR1 SGHTA and CDR2 FQGNSA. There are 16 residues in the CDR3. The V gene lost 4 bases and the J gene lost 0 bases, with 13 bases spanning the gap. The CDR3 reads CASSSGTGYSNQPQHF. CDR3 coding DNA: TGTGCCAGCAGCTCCGGGACGGGATATAGCAATCAGCCCCAGCATTTT. The whole variable domain, filled in from reference TRBV7-2 and TRBJ1-5, reads GAGVSQSPSNKVTEKGKDVELRCDPISGHTALYWYRQSLGQGLEFLIYFQGNSAPDKSGLPSDRFSAERTGGSVSTLTIQRTQQEDSAVYLCASSSGTGYSNQPQHFGDGTRLSIL.

In this sample, this clonotype turned up many times. The chain uses TRBV11-2 and TRBJ1-1, with D hard to call. Trimming took 5 bases from V and 3 from J, leaving 16 bases between them. CDR1 is SGHAT and CDR2 is FQNNGV in the germline V gene. CDR3 size: 15 residues. The CDR3 spells CASSKSLVKYTEAFF. DNA for the CDR3: TGTGCCAGCAGCAAGAGCTTGGTTAAGTACACTGAAGCTTTCTTT.

This clonotype was detected many times. J is TRBJ1-1 and V is TRBV6-5; the match to TRBD1 covers 9 bases. The germline CDR1 and CDR2 sequences are MNHEY and SVGAGI. The ends lost 0 bases at V and 3 bases at J; junction bases unmatched: 8. The CDR3 is 17 amino acids. The CDR3, as DNA: TGTGCCAGCAGTTACTCGCGGGACAGGGTGGAAGACACTGAAGCTTTCTTT. Translating gives CASSYSRDRVEDTEAFF.

This clonotype was seen a handful of times. The V call is TRBV4-1, the J call TRBJ1-6, with 8 bases aligning to TRBD1. In germline, CDR1 is MGHRA, CDR2 YSYEKL. This CDR3 is built from 15 residues. J lost 10 bases, V lost 9 bases, and 14 bases had no gene match. The CDR3 reads CASQSGGAYGSPLHF. For the CDR3, the DNA is TGCGCCAGTCAATCAGGGGGCGCTTACGGATCACCCCTCCACTTT.

The rearrangement links TRBV29-1 to TRBJ1-2; D not resolved. This CDR3 has 11 amino acids. Trimming took off 4 bases at V and 8 bases at J, with 11 bases between the two ends. Germline CDR1 SQVTM, CDR2 ANQGSEA. The CDR3 is CSVGGKDGYTF. In DNA, the CDR3 is TGCAGCGTTGGAGGCAAGGACGGCTACACCTTC.

The chain has TRBV4-3 and TRBJ1-4; no definite D call. This CDR3 spans 15 amino acids. V was pared by 3 bases and J by 3 bases, with 11 bases between. In germline, CDR1 is LGHNA, CDR2 YSLEER. CDR3 region: CASSHLSGSNEKLFF. CDR3 nucleotides: TGCGCCAGCAGCCACCTAAGCGGTTCTAATGAAAAACTGTTTTTT.

This clonotype was observed a few times. The rearrangement joins TRBV29-1 to TRBJ1-1, with D tentatively TRBD1 (5 bases). The CDR3 is 13 residues long. V lost 0 bases and J 4 bases, leaving 9 bases between the germline ends. The germline CDR1 and CDR2 sequences are SQVTM and ANQGSEA. Here the CDR3 reads CSVEEGAGTEAFF. The CDR3 nucleotides are TGCAGCGTTGAAGAAGGGGCCGGCACTGAAGCTTTCTTT.

This clonotype occurred many times. The gene calls are TRBV12-3 or TRBV12-4 and TRBJ2-7; D call uncertain. V gave up 9 bases and J gave up 4 bases, with 10 bases separating them. This CDR3 spans 11 amino acids. CDR3: CARGFLYEQYF. The CDR3 nucleotides are TGTGCCAGGGGGTTTTTATACGAGCAGTACTTC.

In its sample, this clonotype was seen a few times. This chain uses TRBV5-4 with TRBJ2-2, with D possibly called TRBD1 or TRBD2 (6 bases each). V was trimmed by 2 bases and J by 4 bases, leaving 15 bases between them. CDR3 length: 16 amino acids. Looked up from germline, CDR1 is SGHNT and CDR2 is YYREEE (reference sequence). CDR3: CASSFEGGLVTGELFF. The CDR3, as DNA: TGTGCCAGCAGCTTCGAGGGGGGCTTGGTCACCGGGGAGCTGTTTTTT. The variable domain in full, with the rest retrieved from reference TRBV5-4 and TRBJ2-2, is ETGVTQSPTHLIKTRGQQVTLRCSSQSGHNTVSWYQQALGQGPQFIFQYYREEENGRGNFPPRFSGLQFPNYSSELNVNALELDDSALYLCASSFEGGLVTGELFFGEGSRLTVL.

This clonotype was seen ten or more times. The CDR3 sequence is CSARKNARGRPPETQYF. The DNA of the CDR3 is TGCAGTGCTCGTAAAAACGCACGCGGCAGGCCTCCAGAGACCCAGTACTTC. The chain employs TRBV20-1 and TRBJ2-5; D gene unclear. This CDR3 is 17 amino acids long. Germline V CDR1 and CDR2: DFQATT, SNEGSKA (reference sequence). Deletions cut 5 bases from V and 4 bases from J, with 26 bases between.

This clonotype occurred many times. CDR3 region: CASSLPGQGQNTEAFF. CDR3 bases: TGTGCCAGCAGCCTCCCGGGACAGGGCCAGAACACTGAAGCTTTCTTT. This chain links TRBV11-2 with TRBJ1-1; 9 bases match TRBD1. The CDR3 runs to 16 residues. Germline-derived CDR1 and CDR2 are SGHAT and FQNNGV. V lost 5 bases and J lost 1; bases outside the gene matches: 8.

This clonotype was seen many times. The chain uses TRBV7-3 and TRBJ2-3, with D possibly being TRBD2 (7 bases). The CDR3 has 16 residues. V gave up 5 bases and J gave up 5 bases, with 20 bases separating them. Germline CDR1 and CDR2: SGHTA and FQGTGA. CDR3 coding DNA: TGTGCCAGCAGCCTCAATGGGGGGGGCCAGGGAGATACGCAGTATTTT. Translating gives CASSLNGGGQGDTQYF.

This chain connects TRBV2 to TRBJ1-5; D is possibly TRBD1 (5 bases). Deletions cut 1 base from V and 0 bases from J, with 7 bases between. The CDR3 runs 15 residues. Germline values: CDR1 SNHLY, CDR2 FYNNEI. CDR3 sequence: CASSEETASNQPQHF. DNA for the CDR3: TGTGCCAGCAGTGAAGAGACAGCTAGCAATCAGCCCCAGCATTTT. Full variable domain (remainder filled in from reference TRBV2 and TRBJ1-5): EPEVTQTPSHQVTQMGQEVILRCVPISNHLYFYWYRQILGQKVEFLVSFYNNEISEKSEIFDDQFSVERPDGSNFTLKIRSTKLEDSAMYFCASSEETASNQPQHFGDGTRLSIL.

This chain joins TRBV6-2 or TRBV6-3 and TRBJ1-5; perhaps TRBD1 as D (6 bases). Trimming removed 6 bases at V and 3 bases at J, with 15 bases between. Germline CDR1 is MNHEY and CDR2 is SVGEGT. CDR3 size: 15 residues. The CDR3 loop reads CASRRPTGLNQPQHF. The CDR3 nucleotides read TGTGCCAGCAGGCGCCCGACAGGACTCAATCAGCCCCAGCATTTT.

The chain employs TRBV9 and TRBJ2-3; 7 nucleotides line up with TRBD1. Germline values: CDR1 SGDLS, CDR2 YYNGEE. V was clipped by 4 bases and J by 4 bases; unmatched bases: 12. The CDR3 extends over 16 amino acids. CDR3 coding DNA: TGTGCCAGCAGCCCTATAGAATACAGGGGCCCAGATACGCAGTATTTT. Residues: CASSPIEYRGPDTQYF. The complete variable domain, with remaining parts taken from reference TRBV9 and TRBJ2-3, reads DSGVTQTPKHLITATGQRVTLRCSPRSGDLSVYWYQQSLDQGLQFLIQYYNGEERAKGNILERFSAQQFPDLHSELNLSSLELGDSALYFCASSPIEYRGPDTQYFGPGTRLTVL.

J is TRBJ1-5 and V is TRBV12-3 or TRBV12-4, with a weak D call TRBD1 (5 bases). The CDR3 covers 16 residues. Trimming took off 1 base at V and 4 bases at J, with 14 bases between the two ends. The CDR3 sequence is CASSLGRGARNQPQHF. In nucleotides, the CDR3 is TGTGCCAGCAGTTTAGGGAGGGGCGCAAGGAATCAGCCCCAGCATTTT.

This clonotype has at least ten counts. CDR3 protein: CASSSRRQGWHEQYF. In nucleotides, the CDR3 is TGTGCCAGCAGTTCCCGTCGACAGGGGTGGCACGAGCAGTACTTC. The V and J genes are TRBV28 and TRBJ2-7, with TRBD1 matching 8 bases. V lost 4 bases, J lost 5 bases, and 10 bases stayed unmatched. The CDR3 extends over 15 amino acids. Germline V lookup: CDR1 MDHEN, CDR2 SYDVKM.